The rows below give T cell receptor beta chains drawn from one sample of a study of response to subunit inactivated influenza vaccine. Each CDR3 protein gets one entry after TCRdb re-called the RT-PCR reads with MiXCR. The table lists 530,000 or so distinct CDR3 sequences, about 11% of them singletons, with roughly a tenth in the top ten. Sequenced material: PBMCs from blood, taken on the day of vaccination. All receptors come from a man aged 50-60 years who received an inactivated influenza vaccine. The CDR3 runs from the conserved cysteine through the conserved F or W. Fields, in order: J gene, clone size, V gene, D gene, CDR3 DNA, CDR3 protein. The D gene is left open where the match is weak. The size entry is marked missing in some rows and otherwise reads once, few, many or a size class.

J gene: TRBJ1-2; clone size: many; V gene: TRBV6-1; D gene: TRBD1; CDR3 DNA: TGTGCCAGCAGTGACCTCCTACAGGGGAACTGGAACTATGGCTACACCTTC; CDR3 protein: CASSDLLQGNWNYGYTF
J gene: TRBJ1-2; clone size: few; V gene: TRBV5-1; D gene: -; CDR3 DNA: TGCGCCACCCGGGACCAAAGTAACTATGGCTACACCTTC; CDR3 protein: CATRDQSNYGYTF
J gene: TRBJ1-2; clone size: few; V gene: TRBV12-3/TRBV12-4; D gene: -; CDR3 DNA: TGTGCCAGCAGTCAAGCGGGGTACCGGGCGGATGGCTACACCTTC; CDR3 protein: CASSQAGYRADGYTF
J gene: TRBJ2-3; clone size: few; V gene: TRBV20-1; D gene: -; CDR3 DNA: TGCAGTGCTAGAGAACCCTCCGGGCGCCCCTTCGGTACAGATACGCAGTATTTT; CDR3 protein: CSAREPSGRPFGTDTQYF
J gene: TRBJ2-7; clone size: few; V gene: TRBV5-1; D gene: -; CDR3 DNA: TGCGCCAGCAGCGGGACAAACTACGAGCAGTACTTC; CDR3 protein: CASSGTNYEQYF
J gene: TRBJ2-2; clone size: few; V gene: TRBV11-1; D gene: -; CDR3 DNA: TGTGCCAGCATCCCCTTAGGGACTTCAAGAAAAGCCACCGGGGAGCTGTTTTTT; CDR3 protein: CASIPLGTSRKATGELFF
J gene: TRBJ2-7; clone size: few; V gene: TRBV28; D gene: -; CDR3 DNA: TGTGCCAGCAGTTTCCGACAGGAGCGTGACGAGCAGTACTTC; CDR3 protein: CASSFRQERDEQYF
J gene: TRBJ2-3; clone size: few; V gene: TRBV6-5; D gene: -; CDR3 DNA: TGTGCCAGCAGTTCCCTAAACACAGATACGCAGTATTTT; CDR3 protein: CASSSLNTDTQYF
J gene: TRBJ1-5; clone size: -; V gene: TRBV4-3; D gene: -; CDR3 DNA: TGCGCCAGCAGCCAGAGACGGTATAGCAATCAGCCCCAGCATTTT; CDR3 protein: CASSQRRYSNQPQHF
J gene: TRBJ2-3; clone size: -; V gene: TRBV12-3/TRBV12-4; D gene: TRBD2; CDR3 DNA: TGTGCCAGCAGGCTAGCGGAGCTCACAGATACGCAGTATTTT; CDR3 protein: CASRLAELTDTQYF
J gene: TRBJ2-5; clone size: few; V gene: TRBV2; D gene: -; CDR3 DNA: TGTGCCAGCAGCGCCCAGGGGGGCCAAGAGACCCAGTACTTC; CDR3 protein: CASSAQGGQETQYF
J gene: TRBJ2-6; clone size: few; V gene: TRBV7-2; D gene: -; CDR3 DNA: TGTGCCAGCAGCCCTGGGTCCTACTCTGGGGCCAACGTCCTGACTTTC; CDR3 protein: CASSPGSYSGANVLTF
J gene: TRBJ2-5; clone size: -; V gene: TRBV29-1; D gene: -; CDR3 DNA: TGCAGCGTTGAGGTGGCTCACAGCCAAGAGACCCAGTACTTC; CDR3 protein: CSVEVAHSQETQYF
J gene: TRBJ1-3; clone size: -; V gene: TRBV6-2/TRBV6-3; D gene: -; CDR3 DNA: TGTGCCAGCAGAAGCCCAGCCTCCTCTGGAAACACCATATATTTT; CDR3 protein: CASRSPASSGNTIYF
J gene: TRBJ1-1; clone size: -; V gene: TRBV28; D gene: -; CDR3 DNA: TGTGCCAGCAGTTTATCGCCGGGGGGCACTGAAGCTTTCTTT; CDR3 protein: CASSLSPGGTEAFF
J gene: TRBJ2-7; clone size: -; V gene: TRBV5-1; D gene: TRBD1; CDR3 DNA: TGCGCCAGCAGCTCCGGACAGGGAGGCTACGAGCAGTACTTC; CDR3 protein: CASSSGQGGYEQYF
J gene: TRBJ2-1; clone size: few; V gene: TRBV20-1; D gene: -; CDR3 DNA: TGCAGTGCTCCCCCTAGTCGAAGGAATGAGCAGTTCTTC; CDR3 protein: CSAPPSRRNEQFF
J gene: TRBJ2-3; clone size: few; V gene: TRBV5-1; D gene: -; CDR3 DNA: TGCGCCAGCAGCTTGGTTGGCAGGGGGGCCGGAGATACGCAGTATTTT; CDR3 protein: CASSLVGRGAGDTQYF
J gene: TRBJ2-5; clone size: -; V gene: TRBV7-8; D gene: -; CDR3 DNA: TGTGCCAGCAGCTTATGGGCAGGACAAGAGACCCAGTACTTC; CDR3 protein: CASSLWAGQETQYF
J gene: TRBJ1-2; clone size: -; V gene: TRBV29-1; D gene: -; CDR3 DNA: TGCAGCGTTGACGGCTCAGGGTCATATGGCTACACCTTC; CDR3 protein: CSVDGSGSYGYTF
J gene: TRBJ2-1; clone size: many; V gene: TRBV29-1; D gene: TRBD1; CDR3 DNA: TGCAGCGTAAAAGGACAGGGCCCCTCCTACAATGAGCAGTTCTTC; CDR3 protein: CSVKGQGPSYNEQFF
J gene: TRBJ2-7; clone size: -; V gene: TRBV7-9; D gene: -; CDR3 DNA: TGTGCCAGCAGCTTAAGTCCCTCTGGCGCGAACTCCTACGAGCAGTACTTC; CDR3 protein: CASSLSPSGANSYEQYF
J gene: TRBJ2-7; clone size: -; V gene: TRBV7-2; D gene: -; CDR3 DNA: TGTGCCAGCAGCTTAGCGCAAGGGACCGAGCAGTACTTC; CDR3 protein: CASSLAQGTEQYF
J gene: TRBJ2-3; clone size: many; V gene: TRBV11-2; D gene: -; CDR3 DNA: TGTGCCAGCAGTCCCACGTTCGGGGCCCTGGCAGATACGCAGTATTTT; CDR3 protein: CASSPTFGALADTQYF
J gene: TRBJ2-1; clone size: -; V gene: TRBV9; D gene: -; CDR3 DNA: TGTGCCAGCAGCGTAGTAGATCATGAGCAGTTCTTC; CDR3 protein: CASSVVDHEQFF
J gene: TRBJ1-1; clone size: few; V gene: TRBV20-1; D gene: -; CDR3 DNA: TGCAGTGCTAGACAGGCAGGGTGGCTCACTGAAGCTTTCTTT; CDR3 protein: CSARQAGWLTEAFF
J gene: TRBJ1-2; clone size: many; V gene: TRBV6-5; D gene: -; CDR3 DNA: TGTGCCAGCAGTTACGCCCCGGGACTCGATGGCTACACCTTC; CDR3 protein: CASSYAPGLDGYTF
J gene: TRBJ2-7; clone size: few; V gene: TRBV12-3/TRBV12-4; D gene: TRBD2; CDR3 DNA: TGTGCCAGCAGTTGGGGTAGCGGGAGATTCCACGAGCAGTACTTC; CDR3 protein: CASSWGSGRFHEQYF
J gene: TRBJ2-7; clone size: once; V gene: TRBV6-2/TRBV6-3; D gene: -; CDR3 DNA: TGTGCCAGCGGGAGGGGGGGCCGCTACGAGCAGTACTTC; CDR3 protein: CASGRGGRYEQYF
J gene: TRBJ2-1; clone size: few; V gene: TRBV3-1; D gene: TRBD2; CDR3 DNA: TGTGCCAGCAGCCAAGAGGGGATTACGGGACTAGCGGGGACCTACAATGAGCAGTTCTTC; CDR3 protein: CASSQEGITGLAGTYNEQFF
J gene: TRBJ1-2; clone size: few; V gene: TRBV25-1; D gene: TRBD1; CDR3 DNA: TGTGCCAGCGGAGTTCAGGGGGCAGAGGCTGGCTACACCTTC; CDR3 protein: CASGVQGAEAGYTF
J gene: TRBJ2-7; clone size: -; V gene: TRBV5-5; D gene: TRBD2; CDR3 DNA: TGTGCCAGCAGCCCCGGGACTAGCGGATACTACGAGCAGTACTTC; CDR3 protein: CASSPGTSGYYEQYF
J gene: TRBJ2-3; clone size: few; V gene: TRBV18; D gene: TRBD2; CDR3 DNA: TGTGCCAGCTCACCACCTTTAGTCGGGAGGGCCGAGGGTACGCAGTATTTT; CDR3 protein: CASSPPLVGRAEGTQYF
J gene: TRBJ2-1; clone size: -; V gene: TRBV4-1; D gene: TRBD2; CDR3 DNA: TGCGCCAGCAGCCACCCGGGGTCTAGCGGGGGGAAGCCGGTTACGGGATACAATGAGCAGTTCTTC; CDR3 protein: CASSHPGSSGGKPVTGYNEQFF
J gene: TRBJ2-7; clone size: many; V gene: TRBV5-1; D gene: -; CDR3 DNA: TGCGCCAGCAGAGGTAGCGAGGACGAGCAGTACTTC; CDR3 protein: CASRGSEDEQYF
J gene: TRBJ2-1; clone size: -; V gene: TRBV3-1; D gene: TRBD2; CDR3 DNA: TGTGCCAGCAGCCCCTCCTCGACTAGCGTCGTCGATGAGCAGTTCTTC; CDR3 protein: CASSPSSTSVVDEQFF
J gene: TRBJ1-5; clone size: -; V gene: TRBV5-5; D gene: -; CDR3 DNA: TGTGCCAGCAGCTCGAGGTGGGATCAGCCCCAGCATTTT; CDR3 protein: CASSSRWDQPQHF
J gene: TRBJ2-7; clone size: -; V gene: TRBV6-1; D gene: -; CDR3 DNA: TGTGCCAGCAGGGATGACAGATCCTACGAGCAGTACTTC; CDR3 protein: CASRDDRSYEQYF
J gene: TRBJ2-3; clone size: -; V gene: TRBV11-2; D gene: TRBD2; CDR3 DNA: TGTGCCAGCAGCTTAGGCGGGAGGGGGAGCACAGATACGCAGTATTTT; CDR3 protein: CASSLGGRGSTDTQYF
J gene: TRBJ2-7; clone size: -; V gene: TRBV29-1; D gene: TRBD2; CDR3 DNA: TGCAGCGTTCTAAGCGGGATAGCCTACGAGCAGTACTTC; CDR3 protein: CSVLSGIAYEQYF
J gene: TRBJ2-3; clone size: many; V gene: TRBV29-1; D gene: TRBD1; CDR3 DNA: TGCAGCGTCGGACAGGGGGTACCAGATACGCAGTATTTT; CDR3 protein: CSVGQGVPDTQYF
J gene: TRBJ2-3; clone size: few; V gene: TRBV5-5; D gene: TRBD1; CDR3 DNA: TGTGCCAGCAGCACAGGGACAGGGCCTGGGAATACGCAGTATTTT; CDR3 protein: CASSTGTGPGNTQYF
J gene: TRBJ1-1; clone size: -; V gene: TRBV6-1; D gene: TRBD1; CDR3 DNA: TGTGCCAGCAGTCAGGGTGTGGCAGGGGGCACTGAAGCTTTCTTT; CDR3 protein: CASSQGVAGGTEAFF
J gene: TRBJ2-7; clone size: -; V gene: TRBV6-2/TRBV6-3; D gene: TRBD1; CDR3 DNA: TGTGCCAGCAGTTTCAGACAGGGGGGCTCCTACGAGCAGTACTTC; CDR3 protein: CASSFRQGGSYEQYF
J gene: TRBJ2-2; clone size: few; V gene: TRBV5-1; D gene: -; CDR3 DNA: TGCGCCAGCCTTCAAACCTATAGTGGCACCGGGGAGCTGTTTTTT; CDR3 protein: CASLQTYSGTGELFF
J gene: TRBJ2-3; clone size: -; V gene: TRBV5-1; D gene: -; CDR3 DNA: TGCGCCAGCAGCTTGCTGTGGGGAACCGCGGATACGCAGTATTTT; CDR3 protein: CASSLLWGTADTQYF
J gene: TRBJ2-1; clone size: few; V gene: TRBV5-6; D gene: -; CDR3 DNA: TGTGCCAGCAGCCCCGGGACTGACAAGGCCAATGAGCAGTTCTTC; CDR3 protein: CASSPGTDKANEQFF
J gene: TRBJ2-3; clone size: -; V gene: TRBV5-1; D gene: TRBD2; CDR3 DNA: TGCGCCAGCAGCTTGGCCGATTTGGCTAGCGGGAGTCAAGGGATGCGAAATACGCAGTATTTT; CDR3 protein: CASSLADLASGSQGMRNTQYF
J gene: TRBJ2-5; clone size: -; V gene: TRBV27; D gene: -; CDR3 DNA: TGTGCCAGCAGCCCAGCCCGAAGGGAGACCCAGTACTTC; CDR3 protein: CASSPARRETQYF
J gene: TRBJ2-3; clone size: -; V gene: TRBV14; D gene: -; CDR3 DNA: TGTGCCAGCAGCCGTGTAATGTGGGGCCACAGGGATACGCAGTATTTT; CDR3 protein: CASSRVMWGHRDTQYF
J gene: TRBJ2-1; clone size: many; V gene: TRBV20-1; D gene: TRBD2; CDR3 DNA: TGCAGTGCTAGAGAGTCAAGCGGGACCTACAATGAGCAGTTCTTC; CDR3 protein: CSARESSGTYNEQFF
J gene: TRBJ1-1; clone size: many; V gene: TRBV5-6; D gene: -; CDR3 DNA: TGTGCCAGCAGCTTTCGGGCGGCAAGGAGCACTGAAGCTTTCTTT; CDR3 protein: CASSFRAARSTEAFF
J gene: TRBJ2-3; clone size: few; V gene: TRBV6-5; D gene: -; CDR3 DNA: TGTGCCAGCAGTTCCGCACAACTGAGGGATACGCAGTATTTT; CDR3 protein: CASSSAQLRDTQYF